This T cell receptor (beta chain) comes out of a study of blood T cells in healthy people across ages. The use of a sample-barcoded 5' primer and a J-beta primer mix characterized a second PCR of roughly 7 to 11 cycles. Each cDNA molecule received a tag from a template-switch adaptor that had 12 random nucleotides. TCRdb redid the calling of the 5' RACE reads with MiXCR, one entry per CDR3 protein. This table has 710,000 or so distinct CDR3 sequences, about a fifth appearing once. Germline V gives CDR1 KGHSH, CDR2 LQKENI. This CDR3 comprises 15 residues. The V and J ends lost 8 bases and 4 bases, in that order; junction bases with no gene match: 8.

The sequenced sample consisted of blood. The chain employs TRBV18 and TRBJ2-1; 10 nucleotides align to TRBD1. The clonotype comes from a man in his 70s in good health. This chain's CDR3 is CASSPPGQGYNEQFF. The CDR3 DNA reads as TGTGCCAGCAGCCCACCGGGACAGGGGTACAATGAGCAGTTCTTC. Filled out from reference TRBV18 and TRBJ2-1, the complete variable domain reads NAGVMQNPRHLVRRRGQEARLRCSPMKGHSHVYWYRQLPEEGLKFMVYLQKENIIDESGMPKERFSAEFPKEGPSILRIQQVVRGDSAAYFCASSPPGQGYNEQFFGPGTRLTVL.